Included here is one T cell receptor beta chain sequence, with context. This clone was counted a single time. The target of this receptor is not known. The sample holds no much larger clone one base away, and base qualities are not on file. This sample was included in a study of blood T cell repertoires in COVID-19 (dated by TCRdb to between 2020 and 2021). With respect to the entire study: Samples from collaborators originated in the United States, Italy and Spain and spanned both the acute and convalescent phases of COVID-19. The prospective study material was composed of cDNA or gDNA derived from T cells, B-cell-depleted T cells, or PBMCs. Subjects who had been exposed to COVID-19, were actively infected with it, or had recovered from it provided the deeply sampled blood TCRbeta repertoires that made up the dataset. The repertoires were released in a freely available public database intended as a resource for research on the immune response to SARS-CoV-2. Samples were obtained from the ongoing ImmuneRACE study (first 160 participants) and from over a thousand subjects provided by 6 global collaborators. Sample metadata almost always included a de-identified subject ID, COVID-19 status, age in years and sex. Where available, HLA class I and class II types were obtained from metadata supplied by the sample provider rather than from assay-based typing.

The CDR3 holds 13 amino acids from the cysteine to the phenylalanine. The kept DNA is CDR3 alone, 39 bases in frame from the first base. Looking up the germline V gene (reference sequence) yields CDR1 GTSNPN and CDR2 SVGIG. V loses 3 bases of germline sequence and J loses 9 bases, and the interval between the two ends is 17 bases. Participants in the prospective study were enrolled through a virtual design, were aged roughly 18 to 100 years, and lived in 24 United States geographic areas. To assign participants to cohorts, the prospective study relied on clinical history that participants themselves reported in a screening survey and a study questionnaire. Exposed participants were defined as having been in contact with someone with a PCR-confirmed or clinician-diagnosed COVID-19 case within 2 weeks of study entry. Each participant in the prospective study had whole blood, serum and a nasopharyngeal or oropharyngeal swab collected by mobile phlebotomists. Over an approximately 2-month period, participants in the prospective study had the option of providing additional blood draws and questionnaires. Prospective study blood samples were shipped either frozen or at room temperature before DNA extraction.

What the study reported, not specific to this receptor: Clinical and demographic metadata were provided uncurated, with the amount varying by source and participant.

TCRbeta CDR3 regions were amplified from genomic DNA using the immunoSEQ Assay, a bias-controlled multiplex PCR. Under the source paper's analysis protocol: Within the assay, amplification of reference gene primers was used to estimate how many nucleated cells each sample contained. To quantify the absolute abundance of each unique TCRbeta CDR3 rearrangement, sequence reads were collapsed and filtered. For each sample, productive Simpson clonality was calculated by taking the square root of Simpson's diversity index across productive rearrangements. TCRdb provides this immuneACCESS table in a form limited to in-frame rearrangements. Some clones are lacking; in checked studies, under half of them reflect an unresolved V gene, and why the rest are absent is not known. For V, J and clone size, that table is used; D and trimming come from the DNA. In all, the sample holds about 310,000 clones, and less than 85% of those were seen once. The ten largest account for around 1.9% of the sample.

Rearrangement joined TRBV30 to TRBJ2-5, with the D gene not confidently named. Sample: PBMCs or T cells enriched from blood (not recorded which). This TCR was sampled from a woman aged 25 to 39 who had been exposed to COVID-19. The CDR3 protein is CAWSPILSRAQYF. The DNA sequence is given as TGTGCCTGGAGCCCTATCCTTTCCCGGGCCCAGTACTTC.